This T cell receptor (beta chain) was found in a study of metastatic and nonmetastatic thyroid tumors. About the study: It was across blood and tumor or nodule tissue from malignant and benign thyroid patients that repertoires were compared. General study results and limits: For both blood and tumor, malignant thyroid tumors reportedly showed significantly higher TCR beta diversity than benign nodules did.

Source study methods: Clinicopathological groups supplied CDR3 differences that were used to build a distant-metastasis classifier for papillary thyroid cancer. TCRdb reprocessed the PCR reads via MiXCR. The V and J calls come from TCRdb's annotation, not from the publication. The sample lists about 69,000 clones, about 14% seen once, with less than 8.5% in the top ten. Ten or more counts support this clone. Its matching antigen is unknown. Before thyroid surgery, none of the patients had received any treatment. The CDR3 extends over 16 amino acids. From germline, CDR1 is SGHAT and CDR2 FQDESV (reference sequence). V trimming: 4 bases; J trimming: 4 bases; junction bases outside the gene matches: 7.

The sample was blood. The chain is built from TRBV11-1 and TRBJ2-3; TRBD1 matches 11 bases. This TCR was recovered from a male donor with papillary thyroid cancer or a benign thyroid nodule (not recorded which). Some clones in this sample may be carry-over from other donors' samples. As DNA, the CDR3 is TGTGCCAGCAGCTACCCGGACAGGGGGCTGGCAGATACGCAGTATTTT. As protein: CASSYPDRGLADTQYF.